Sequencing of this TCR beta chain was carried out in a study of T-cell memory formation after mild COVID-19. Whole-study context: TCR clusters largely stayed donor specific. General study findings and limits: Contracting clones from day 15 to 85 showed balanced CD4/CD8; later expanders favored CD4+. CD8+ contracting clones occupied EMRA, while CD4+ ones occupied mainly CM and EM.

TCRdb re-called the 5' RACE reads through MiXCR, storing one row per CDR3 protein. The sample carries roughly 250,000 distinct CDR3 sequences, approximately 15% recorded once. The V end lost 5 bases, the J end lost 5 bases, and 9 bases lay between the germline ends. Germline-derived CDR1 and CDR2 are SGHAT and FQNNGV. There are 12 residues in the CDR3. This clonotype was picked up a small number of times. Its antigen remains unidentified. This sequence joins TRBV11-2 and TRBJ2-5, with a weak D call TRBD1 (6 bases). Sequences were obtained from PBMCs or a T cell subset sorted from them (not recorded which). This TCR was sampled from a man younger than 35 who had mild COVID-19 (a few samples of this study predate the infection). Cell type and time point are not known. CDR3 sequence reads: CASSQGWETQYF. The CDR3 bases are TGTGCCAGCAGCCAGGGGTGGGAGACCCAGTACTTC.